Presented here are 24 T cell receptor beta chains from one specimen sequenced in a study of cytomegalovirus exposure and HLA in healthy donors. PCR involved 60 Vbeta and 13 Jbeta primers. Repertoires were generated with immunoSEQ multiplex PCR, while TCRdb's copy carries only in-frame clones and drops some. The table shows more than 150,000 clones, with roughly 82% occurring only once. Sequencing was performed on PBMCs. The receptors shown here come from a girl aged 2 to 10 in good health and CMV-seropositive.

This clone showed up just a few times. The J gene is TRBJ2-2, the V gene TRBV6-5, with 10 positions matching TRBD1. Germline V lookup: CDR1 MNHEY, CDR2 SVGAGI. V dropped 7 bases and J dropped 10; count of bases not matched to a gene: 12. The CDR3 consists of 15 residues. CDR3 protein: CASTATGQGLEELFF. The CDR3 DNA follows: TGTGCCAGCACCGCAACGGGACAGGGGCTCGAGGAGCTGTTTTTT.

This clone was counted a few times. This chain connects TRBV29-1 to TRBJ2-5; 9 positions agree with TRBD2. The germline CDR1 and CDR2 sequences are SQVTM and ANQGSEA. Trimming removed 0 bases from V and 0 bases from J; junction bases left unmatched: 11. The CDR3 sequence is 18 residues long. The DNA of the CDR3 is TGCAGCGTTGAAGAAGGGTGGCGGGGGGGCCCCCACCAAGAGACCCAGTACTTC. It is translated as CSVEEGWRGGPHQETQYF.

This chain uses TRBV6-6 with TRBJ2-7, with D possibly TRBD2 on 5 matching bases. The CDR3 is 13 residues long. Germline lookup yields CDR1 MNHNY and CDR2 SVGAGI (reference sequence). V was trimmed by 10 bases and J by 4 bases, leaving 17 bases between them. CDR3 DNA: TGTGCCACTCGGGGAACCCGCGGATACGAGCAGTACTTC. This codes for CATRGTRGYEQYF.

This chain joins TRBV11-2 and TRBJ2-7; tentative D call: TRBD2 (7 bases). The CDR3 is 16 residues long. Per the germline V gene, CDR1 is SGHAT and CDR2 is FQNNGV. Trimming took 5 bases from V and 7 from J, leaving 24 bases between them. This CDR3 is CASSTTSGSGTKEQYF. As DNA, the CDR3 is TGTGCCAGCAGCACCACTTCGGGAAGCGGGACAAAGGAGCAGTACTTC. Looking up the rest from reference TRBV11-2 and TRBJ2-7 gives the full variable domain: EAGVAQSPRYKIIEKRQSVAFWCNPISGHATLYWYQQILGQGPKLLIQFQNNGVVDDSQLPKDRFSAERLKGVDSTLKIQPAKLEDSAVYLCASSTTSGSGTKEQYFGPGTRLTVT.

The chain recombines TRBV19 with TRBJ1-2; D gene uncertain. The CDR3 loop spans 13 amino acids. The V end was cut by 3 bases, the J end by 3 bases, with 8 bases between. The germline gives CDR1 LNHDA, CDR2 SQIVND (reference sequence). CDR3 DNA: TGTGCCAGTAGTATGGCATTTCACTATGGCTACACCTTC. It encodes CASSMAFHYGYTF.

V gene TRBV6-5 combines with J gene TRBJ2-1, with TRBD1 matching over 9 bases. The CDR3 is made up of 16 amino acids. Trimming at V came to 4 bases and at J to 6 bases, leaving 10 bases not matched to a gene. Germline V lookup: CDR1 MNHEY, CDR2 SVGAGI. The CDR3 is CASSSGQGRLSNEQFF. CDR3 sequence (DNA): TGTGCCAGCAGTTCCGGACAGGGGAGGCTGAGCAATGAGCAGTTCTTC.

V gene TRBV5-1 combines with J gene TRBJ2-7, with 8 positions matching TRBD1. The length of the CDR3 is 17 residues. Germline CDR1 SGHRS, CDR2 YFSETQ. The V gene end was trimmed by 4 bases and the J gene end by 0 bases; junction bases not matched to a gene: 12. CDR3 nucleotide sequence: TGCGCCAGCAGCATCGACAGGGGAGTCCTCAGCTCCTACGAGCAGTACTTC. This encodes CASSIDRGVLSSYEQYF. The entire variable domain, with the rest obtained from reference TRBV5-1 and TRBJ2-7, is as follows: KAGVTQTPRYLIKTRGQQVTLSCSPISGHRSVSWYQQTPGQGLQFLFEYFSETQRNKGNFPGRFSGRQFSNSRSEMNVSTLELGDSALYLCASSIDRGVLSSYEQYFGPGTRLTVT.

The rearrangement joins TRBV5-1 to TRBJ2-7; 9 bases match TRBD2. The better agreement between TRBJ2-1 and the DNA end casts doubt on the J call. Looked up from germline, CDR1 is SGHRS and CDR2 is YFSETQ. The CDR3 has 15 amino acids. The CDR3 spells CASSPLSGSTDEQFF. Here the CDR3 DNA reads TGCGCCAGCAGCCCACTTAGCGGGAGTACCGATGAGCAGTTCTTC.

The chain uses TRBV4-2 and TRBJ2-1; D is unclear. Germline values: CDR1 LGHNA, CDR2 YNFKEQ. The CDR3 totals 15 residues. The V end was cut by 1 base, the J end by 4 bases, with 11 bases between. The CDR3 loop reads CASSQGRSPYNEQFF. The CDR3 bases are TGTGCCAGCAGCCAAGGGAGAAGCCCGTACAATGAGCAGTTCTTC.

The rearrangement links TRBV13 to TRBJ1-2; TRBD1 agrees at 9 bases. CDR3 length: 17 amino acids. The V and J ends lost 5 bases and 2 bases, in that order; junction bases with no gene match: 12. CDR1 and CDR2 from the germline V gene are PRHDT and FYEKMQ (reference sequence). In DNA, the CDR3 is TGTGCCAGCAGCATTTCCAGCACAGGGGGCTTAAACTATGGCTACACCTTC. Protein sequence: CASSISSTGGLNYGYTF.

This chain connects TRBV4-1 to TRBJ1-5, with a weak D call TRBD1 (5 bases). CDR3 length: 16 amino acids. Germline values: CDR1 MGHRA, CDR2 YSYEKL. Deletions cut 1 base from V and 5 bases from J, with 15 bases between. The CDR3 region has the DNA TGCGCCAGCAGCCAAGGTCCAGGGCCCTACGATCAGCCCCAGCATTTT. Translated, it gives CASSQGPGPYDQPQHF.

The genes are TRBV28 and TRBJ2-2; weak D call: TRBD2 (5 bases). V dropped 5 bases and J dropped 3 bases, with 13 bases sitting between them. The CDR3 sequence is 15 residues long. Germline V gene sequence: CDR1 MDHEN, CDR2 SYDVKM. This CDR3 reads CASSIAREHTGELFF. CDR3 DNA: TGTGCCAGCAGTATCGCCCGGGAACACACCGGGGAGCTGTTTTTT.

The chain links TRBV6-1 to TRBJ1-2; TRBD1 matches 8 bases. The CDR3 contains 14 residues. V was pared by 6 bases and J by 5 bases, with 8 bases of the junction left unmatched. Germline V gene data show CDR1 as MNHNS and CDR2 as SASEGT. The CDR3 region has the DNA TGTGCCAGCAGGAGACCCGGGACAGGATATGGCTACACCTTC. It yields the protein CASRRPGTGYGYTF.

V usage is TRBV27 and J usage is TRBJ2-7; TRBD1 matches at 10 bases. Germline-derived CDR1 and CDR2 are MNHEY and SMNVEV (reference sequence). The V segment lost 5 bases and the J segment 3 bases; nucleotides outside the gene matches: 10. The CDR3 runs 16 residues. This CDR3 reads CASSPPGTGVVYEQYF. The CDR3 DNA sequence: TGTGCCAGCAGTCCCCCCGGGACAGGGGTTGTCTACGAGCAGTACTTC.

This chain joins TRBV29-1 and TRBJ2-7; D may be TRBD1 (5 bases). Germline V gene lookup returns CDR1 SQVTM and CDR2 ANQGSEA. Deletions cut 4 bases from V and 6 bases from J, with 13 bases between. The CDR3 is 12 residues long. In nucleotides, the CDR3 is TGCAGCGTTGTGGGGCTTTCTCCCGAGCAGTACTTC. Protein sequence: CSVVGLSPEQYF.

The CDR3, as DNA: TGTGCCAGCGCGGCACCAGGGATGAGGAATGGCTACACCTTC. Its translation is CASAAPGMRNGYTF. The chain is built from TRBV2 and TRBJ1-2; the D gene is possibly TRBD1 (5 bases). V gave up 8 bases and J gave up 6 bases, with 19 bases separating them. Per the germline V gene, CDR1 is SNHLY and CDR2 is FYNNEI. The CDR3 runs 14 residues.

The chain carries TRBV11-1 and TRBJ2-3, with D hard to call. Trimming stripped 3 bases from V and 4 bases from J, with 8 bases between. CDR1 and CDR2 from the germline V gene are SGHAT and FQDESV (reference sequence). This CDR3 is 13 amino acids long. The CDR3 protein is CASSFNFPDTQYF. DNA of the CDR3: TGTGCCAGCAGCTTTAATTTTCCAGATACGCAGTATTTT.

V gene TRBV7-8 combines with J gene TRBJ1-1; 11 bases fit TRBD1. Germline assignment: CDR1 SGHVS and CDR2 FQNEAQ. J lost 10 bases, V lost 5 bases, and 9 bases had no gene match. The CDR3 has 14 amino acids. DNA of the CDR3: TGTGCCAGCAGCCCAAGGACAGGGGGCTTCGGAGCTTTCTTT. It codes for CASSPRTGGFGAFF.

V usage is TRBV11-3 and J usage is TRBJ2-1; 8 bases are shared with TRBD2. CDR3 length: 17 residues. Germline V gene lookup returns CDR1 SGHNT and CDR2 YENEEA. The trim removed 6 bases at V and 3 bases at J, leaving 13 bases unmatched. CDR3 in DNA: TGTGCCAGCAGACGTCCGACCGGGAGGGCGGACTACAATGAGCAGTTCTTC. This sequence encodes CASRRPTGRADYNEQFF.

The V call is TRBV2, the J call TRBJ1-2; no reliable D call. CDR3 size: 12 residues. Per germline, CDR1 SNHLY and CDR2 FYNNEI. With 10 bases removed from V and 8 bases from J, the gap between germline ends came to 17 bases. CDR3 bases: TGTGCCATCAGAGAGGATTTTTCGGGCTACACCTTC. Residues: CAIREDFSGYTF.

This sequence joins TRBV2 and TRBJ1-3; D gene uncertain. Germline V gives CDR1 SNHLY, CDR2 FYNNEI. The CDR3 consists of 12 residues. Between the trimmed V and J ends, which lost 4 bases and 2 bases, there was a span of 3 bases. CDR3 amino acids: CASSVTGNTIYF. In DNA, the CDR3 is TGTGCCAGCAGTGTAACTGGAAACACCATATATTTT.

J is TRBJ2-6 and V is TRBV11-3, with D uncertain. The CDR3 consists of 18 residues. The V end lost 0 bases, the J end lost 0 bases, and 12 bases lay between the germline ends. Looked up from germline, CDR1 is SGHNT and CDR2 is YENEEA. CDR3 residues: CASSLDPGASSGANVLTF. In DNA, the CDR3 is TGTGCCAGCAGCTTAGATCCAGGCGCCTCCTCTGGGGCCAACGTCCTGACTTTC. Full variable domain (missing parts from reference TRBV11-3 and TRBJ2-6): EAGVVQSPRYKIIEKKQPVAFWCNPISGHNTLYWYLQNLGQGPELLIRYENEEAVDDSQLPKDRFSAERLKGVDSTLKIQPAELGDSAVYLCASSLDPGASSGANVLTFGAGSRLTVL.

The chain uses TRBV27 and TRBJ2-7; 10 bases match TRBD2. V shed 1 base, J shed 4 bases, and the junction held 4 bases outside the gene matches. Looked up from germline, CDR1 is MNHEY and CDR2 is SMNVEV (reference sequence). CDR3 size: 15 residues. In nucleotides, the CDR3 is TGTGCCAGCAGTTTATTCGGGACTAGCGCGTACGAGCAGTACTTC. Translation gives CASSLFGTSAYEQYF.

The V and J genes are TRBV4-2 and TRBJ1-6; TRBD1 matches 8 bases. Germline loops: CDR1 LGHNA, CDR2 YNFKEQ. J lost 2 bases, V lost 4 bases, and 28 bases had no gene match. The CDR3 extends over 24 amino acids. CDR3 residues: CASSRQFTDRGLGVLEPYNSPLHF. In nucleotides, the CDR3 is TGTGCCAGCAGCCGACAATTTACCGACAGGGGACTGGGAGTATTGGAGCCCTATAATTCACCCCTCCACTTT.